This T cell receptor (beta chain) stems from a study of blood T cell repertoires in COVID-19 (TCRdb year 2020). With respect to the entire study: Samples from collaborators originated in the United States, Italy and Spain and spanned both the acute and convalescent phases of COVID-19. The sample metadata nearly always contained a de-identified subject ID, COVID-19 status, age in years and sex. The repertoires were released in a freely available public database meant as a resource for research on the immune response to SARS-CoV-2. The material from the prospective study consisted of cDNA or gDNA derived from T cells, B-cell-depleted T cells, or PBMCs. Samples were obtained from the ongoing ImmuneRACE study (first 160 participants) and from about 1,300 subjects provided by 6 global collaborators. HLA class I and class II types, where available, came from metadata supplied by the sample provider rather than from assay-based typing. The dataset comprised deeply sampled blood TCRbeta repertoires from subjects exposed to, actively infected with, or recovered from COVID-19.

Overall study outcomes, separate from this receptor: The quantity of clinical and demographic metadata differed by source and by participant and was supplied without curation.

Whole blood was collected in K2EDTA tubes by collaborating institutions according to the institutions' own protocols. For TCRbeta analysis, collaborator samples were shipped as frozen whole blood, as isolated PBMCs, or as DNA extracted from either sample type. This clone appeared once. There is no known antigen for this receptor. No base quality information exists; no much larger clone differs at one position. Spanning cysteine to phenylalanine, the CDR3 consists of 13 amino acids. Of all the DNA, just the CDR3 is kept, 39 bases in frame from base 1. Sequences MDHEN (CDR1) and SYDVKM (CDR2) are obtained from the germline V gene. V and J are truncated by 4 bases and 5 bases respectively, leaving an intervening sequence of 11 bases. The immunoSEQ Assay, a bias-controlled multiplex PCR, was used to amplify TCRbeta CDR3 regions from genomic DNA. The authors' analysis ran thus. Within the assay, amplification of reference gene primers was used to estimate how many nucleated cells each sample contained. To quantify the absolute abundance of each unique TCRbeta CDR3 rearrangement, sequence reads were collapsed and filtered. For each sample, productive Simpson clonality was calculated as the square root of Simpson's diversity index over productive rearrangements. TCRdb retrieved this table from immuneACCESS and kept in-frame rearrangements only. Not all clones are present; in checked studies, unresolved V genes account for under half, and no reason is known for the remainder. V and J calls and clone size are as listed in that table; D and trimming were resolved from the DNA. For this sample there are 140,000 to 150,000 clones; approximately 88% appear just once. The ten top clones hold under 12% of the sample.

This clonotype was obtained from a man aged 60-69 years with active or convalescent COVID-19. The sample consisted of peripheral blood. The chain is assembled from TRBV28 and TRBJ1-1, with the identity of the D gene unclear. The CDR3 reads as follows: CASSWQAPTEAFF. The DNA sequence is TGTGCCAGCAGTTGGCAGGCACCAACTGAAGCTTTCTTT.